The entry that follows covers one TCR beta chain sequence. Antigen specificity is unknown. The data belong to a study of T cells after yellow fever vaccination. General observations from the study: Peaking faster, on day 5 versus 15, the secondary response was nonetheless weaker. One caveat is that FACS-sorted repertoires could contain abundant clonotypes contaminating from the bulk population.

It was through 5'RACE template switching that TCR cDNA was made, with a universal primer site and UMIs added. MiXCR was run by TCRdb on the 5' RACE reads, yielding one entry per CDR3 protein. This table has a few hundred thousand distinct CDR3 sequences, about a fifth appearing once. The CDR3 length is 13 residues. Germline V gene lookup returns CDR1 DFQATT and CDR2 SNEGSKA (reference sequence). V lost 6 bases, J lost 5 bases, and 16 bases lay in between. The receptor's source is a man aged 25 to 40 who received the YFV17D yellow fever vaccine. V usage is TRBV20-1 and J usage is TRBJ2-5; a possible D gene is TRBD2 (5 bases). Sequences were derived from PBMCs, sampled 15 days after the yellow fever booster vaccination. The CDR3 DNA is TGCAGTGCCCCCCCGCCGGGAAGGGAGACCCAGTACTTC. Translated, it gives CSAPPPGRETQYF.